Below, one T cell receptor beta chain is given with its context. Its target is not known. The libraries were made with immunoSEQ v3. Repertoires were generated with immunoSEQ multiplex PCR, while TCRdb's copy carries only in-frame clones and drops some. The repertoire holds roughly 11,000 clones, 80% seen once, with over 9.5% in the top ten. This entry comes from a study of TIL therapy for anti-PD-1-resistant metastatic lung cancer. As for the study in general: Tumors had a median PD-L1 proportion score of approximately 6%. Tumors carried a median about 1.6 non-synonymous mutations per megabase. Findings and caveats of the study: The baseline peripheral repertoire was partially replaced by infused TIL clonotypes that later decayed.

Time point noted: pre-treatment sample, taken before nivolumab and TIL therapy. The ends were cut back, 6 bases at V and 2 bases at J, with 12 bases in the middle. Germline V CDR1 and CDR2: MNHNS, SASEGT. This CDR3 region has 14 residues. The source is a person aged 25 to 80 with non-small cell lung cancer. Sequencing used blood, obtained at baseline. The rearrangement links TRBV6-1 to TRBJ2-3; D unclear. This chain's CDR3 is CASSLGLSTDTQYF. Here the CDR3 DNA reads TGTGCCAGCAGCCTGGGGTTGTCCACAGATACGCAGTATTTT.